This T cell receptor beta chain was captured by sequencing in a study of human CD8 memory T cell subsets. The study's findings and limits: Stem-like memory and precursor exhausted T cell populations exhibited comparably high diversity, in distinction to effector memory cells. Stem-like memory and precursor exhausted T cell repertoires barely overlapped.

Duplicate vials of more than 130,000 sorted CD8+ T cells per subset supplied the RNA. Germline V CDR1 and CDR2: GTSNPN, SVGIG (reference sequence). The CDR3 runs to 13 residues. Of note for this clonotype: The target antigen is unknown.

Construction of TCR beta libraries was accomplished by means of UMI-labeled 5' RACE. TCRdb reanalyzed the 5' RACE reads, giving one entry per CDR3 protein sequence and no DNA. The listing records almost 9,500 distinct CDR3 sequences. The chain couples TRBV30 to TRBJ2-3; TCRdb's assignment of TRBD1 cannot be checked, as there is no DNA. The sample was CD8+ T cells from PBMCs. This clonotype was sampled from a human donor in good health. The chain's CDR3 is CAWSWGSTDTQYF.